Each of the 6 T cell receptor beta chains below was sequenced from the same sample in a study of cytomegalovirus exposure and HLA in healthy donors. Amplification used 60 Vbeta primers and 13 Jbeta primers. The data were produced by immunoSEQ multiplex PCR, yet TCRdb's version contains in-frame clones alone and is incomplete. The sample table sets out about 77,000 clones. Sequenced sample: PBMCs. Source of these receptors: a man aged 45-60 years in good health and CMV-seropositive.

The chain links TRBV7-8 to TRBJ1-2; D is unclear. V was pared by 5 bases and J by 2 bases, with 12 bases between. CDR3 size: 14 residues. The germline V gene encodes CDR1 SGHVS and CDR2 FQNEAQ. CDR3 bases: TGTGCCAGCAGCCCGCGGACGGGAAACTATGGCTACACCTTC. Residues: CASSPRTGNYGYTF.

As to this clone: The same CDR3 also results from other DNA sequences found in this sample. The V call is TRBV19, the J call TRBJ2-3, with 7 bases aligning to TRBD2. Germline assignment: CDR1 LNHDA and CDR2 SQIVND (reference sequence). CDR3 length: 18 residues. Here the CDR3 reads CALRKLEGLAVSTDTQYF. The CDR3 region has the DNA TGTGCTCTCAGGAAGTTGGAGGGTCTAGCGGTTAGCACAGATACGCAGTATTTT.

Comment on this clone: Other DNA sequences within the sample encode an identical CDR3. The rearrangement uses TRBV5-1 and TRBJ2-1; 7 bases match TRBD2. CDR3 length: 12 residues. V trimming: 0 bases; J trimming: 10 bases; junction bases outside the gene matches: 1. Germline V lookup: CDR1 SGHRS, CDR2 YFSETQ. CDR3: CASSLVGGEQFF. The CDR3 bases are TGCGCCAGCAGCTTGGTGGGGGGGGAGCAGTTCTTC.

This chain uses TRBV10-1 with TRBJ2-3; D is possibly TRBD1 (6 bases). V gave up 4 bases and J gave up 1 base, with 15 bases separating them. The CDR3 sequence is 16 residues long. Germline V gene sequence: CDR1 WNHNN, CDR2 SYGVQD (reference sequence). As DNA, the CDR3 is TGCGCCAGCAGTGGGCTACAGGGAGCGGGCACAGATACGCAGTATTTT. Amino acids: CASSGLQGAGTDTQYF.

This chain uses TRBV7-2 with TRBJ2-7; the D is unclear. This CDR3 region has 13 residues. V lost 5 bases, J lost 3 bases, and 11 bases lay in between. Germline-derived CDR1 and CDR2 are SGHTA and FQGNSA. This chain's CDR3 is CASSPSMGYEQYV. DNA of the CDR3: TGTGCCAGCAGCCCCTCTATGGGCTACGAGCAGTACGTC.

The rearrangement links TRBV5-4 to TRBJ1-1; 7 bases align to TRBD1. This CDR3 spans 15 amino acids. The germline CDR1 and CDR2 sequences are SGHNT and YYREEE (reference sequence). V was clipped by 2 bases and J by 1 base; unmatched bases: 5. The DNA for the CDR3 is TGTGCCAGCAGCTTCGAGACAGGGTCGAACACTGAAGCTTTCTTT. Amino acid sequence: CASSFETGSNTEAFF. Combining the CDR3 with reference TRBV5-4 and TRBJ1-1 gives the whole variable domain ETGVTQSPTHLIKTRGQQVTLRCSSQSGHNTVSWYQQALGQGPQFIFQYYREEENGRGNFPPRFSGLQFPNYSSELNVNALELDDSALYLCASSFETGSNTEAFFGQGTRLTVV.